The clone carrying this TCR beta chain was observed many times. The CDR3 is 18 residues long. Germline CDR1 and CDR2: MGHRA and YSYEKL. V lost 2 bases, J lost 6 bases, and 10 bases stayed unmatched. MiXCR, run by TCRdb on the RT-PCR reads, gives a single entry per CDR3 protein. The repertoire holds roughly 160,000 distinct CDR3 sequences, 11% seen once, with roughly 12% in the top ten. This sample was included in a study of response to subunit inactivated influenza vaccine. The V gene is TRBV4-1, the J gene TRBJ2-4; 13 bases map to TRBD2. The TCR was taken from a man in his fifties who received an inactivated influenza vaccine. Sequencing used non-naive T cells sorted from PBMCs, obtained 40 to 50 days after vaccination. In DNA form, the CDR3 reads TGCGCCAGCAGCCAATCCGGGACTAGCGGGGTTCGGGGAAACATTCAGTACTTC. Translating it yields CASSQSGTSGVRGNIQYF.